This T cell receptor beta chain was sequenced in a study of regulatory T cells in long-lasting Graves disease. iRepertoire HTBI primers and Arm-PCR of CDR3 regions built TCR beta libraries. In TCRdb, the multiplex PCR reads were re-called with MiXCR into one record per CDR3 protein. The sample lists about 470,000 distinct CDR3 sequences; about 20% were seen once. Time point denoted: persistent/refractory GD, antithyroid drugs over 5 years with positive TRAb. The TCR library was prepared using RNA isolated from PBMCs. This clonotype was counted only a few times. The sample in question was peripheral blood mononuclear cells (PBMCs), obtained when the disease was refractory, from a patient treated with antithyroid drugs. This receptor was obtained from a female donor with Graves disease.

The CDR3, as DNA: TGTGCCATCAGTTATACAGGGGGCGCGGGTTACGAGCAGTACTTC. Encoded protein: CAISYTGGAGYEQYF. The gene calls are TRBV10-3 and TRBJ2-7, with TRBD1 identical over 9 bases. CDR3 length equals 15 residues. Per the germline V gene, CDR1 is ENHRY and CDR2 is SYGVKD. V lost 5 bases and J lost 4; bases outside the gene matches: 9.